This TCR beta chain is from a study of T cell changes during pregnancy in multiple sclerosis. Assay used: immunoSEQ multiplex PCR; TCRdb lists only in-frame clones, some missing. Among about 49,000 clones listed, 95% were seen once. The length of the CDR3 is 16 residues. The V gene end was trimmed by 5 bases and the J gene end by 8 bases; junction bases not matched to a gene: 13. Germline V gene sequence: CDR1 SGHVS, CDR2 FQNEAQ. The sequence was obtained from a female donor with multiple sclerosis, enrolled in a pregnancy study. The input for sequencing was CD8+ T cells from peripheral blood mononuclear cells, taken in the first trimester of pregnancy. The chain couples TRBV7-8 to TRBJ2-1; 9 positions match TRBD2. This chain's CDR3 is CASSPRLAEGMDEQFF. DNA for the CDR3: TGTGCCAGCAGCCCTCGACTAGCGGAAGGCATGGATGAGCAGTTCTTC.